The 10 T cell receptor beta chains in this list originate from one sample, sequenced in a study of blood T cell repertoires in COVID-19. This table comes from immunoSEQ multiplex PCR, and its TCRdb copy is limited to in-frame clones, with some not included. The top ten hold 12% of the sample, which has roughly 130,000 clones, roughly 80% seen once. Source material: peripheral blood. The origin of the receptors is a woman in her sixties or seventies with acute or convalescent COVID-19.

This chain uses TRBV4-2 with TRBJ1-4, with a tentative D call TRBD1 (5 bases). The CDR3 contains 15 residues. Germline V lookup: CDR1 LGHNA, CDR2 YNFKEQ. Trimming shortened V by 2 bases and J by 4 bases, and 11 bases separated the two germline ends. The CDR3 sequence is CASSQTGGVNEKLFF. The CDR3 nucleotides read TGTGCCAGCAGCCAAACGGGGGGGGTTAATGAAAAACTGTTTTTT.

CDR3 sequence (DNA): TGCAGTGCTAGTGATCTGGCAGGGGGCCGTCCCGGGGAGCTGTTTTTT. Translation: CSASDLAGGRPGELFF. This chain joins TRBV20-1 and TRBJ2-2, with TRBD1 identical over 8 bases. Trimming at V came to 3 bases and at J to 6 bases, leaving 12 bases not matched to a gene. Germline-derived CDR1 and CDR2 are DFQATT and SNEGSKA (reference sequence). The length of the CDR3 is 16 residues.

V usage is TRBV30 and J usage is TRBJ2-5, with 7 bases aligning to TRBD1. CDR1 is GTSNPN and CDR2 is SVGIG in the germline V gene (reference sequence). This CDR3 has 13 amino acids. Trimming at V came to 3 bases and at J to 1 base, leaving 2 bases not matched to a gene. The CDR3 DNA is TGTGCCTGGAGCGGGACAGTCCAAGAGACCCAGTACTTC. This codes for CAWSGTVQETQYF.

V and J are TRBV2 and TRBJ1-2; D call uncertain. Germline V gene sequence: CDR1 SNHLY, CDR2 FYNNEI. This CDR3 has 13 amino acids. The ends were cut back, 8 bases at V and 9 bases at J, with 19 bases in the middle. The CDR3 DNA reads TGTGCCAGCCAACCCCCCAACGACTCGTGCTACACCTTC. It translates to CASQPPNDSCYTF. Supplemented by reference TRBV2 and TRBJ1-2, the full variable domain reads EPEVTQTPSHQVTQMGQEVILRCVPISNHLYFYWYRQILGQKVEFLVSFYNNEISEKSEIFDDQFSVERPDGSNFTLKIRSTKLEDSAMYFCASQPPNDSCYTFGSGTRLTVV.

The rearrangement joins TRBV2 to TRBJ1-6; D remains unclear. Trimming stripped 6 bases from V and 10 bases from J, with 19 bases between. The germline gives CDR1 SNHLY, CDR2 FYNNEI. This CDR3 is built from 15 residues. The CDR3 is CASRNDGGPGSPLHF. CDR3 DNA: TGTGCCAGCAGAAACGACGGTGGGCCTGGATCACCCCTCCACTTT.

This clone appeared once. CDR3 residues: CATSDTGLNNEQFF. As DNA, the CDR3 is TGTGCCACCAGTGATACGGGGTTAAACAATGAGCAGTTCTTC. The J gene is TRBJ2-1, the V gene TRBV24-1; possibly TRBD2 for D (5 bases). Looked up from germline, CDR1 is KGHDR and CDR2 is SFDVKD. This CDR3 is 14 amino acids long. The ends were cut back, 3 bases at V and 5 bases at J, with 10 bases in the middle.

The V and J genes are TRBV24-1 and TRBJ2-1; the D gene is possibly TRBD1 (5 bases). The germline gives CDR1 KGHDR, CDR2 SFDVKD. This CDR3 spans 17 amino acids. V lost 3 bases to trimming and J lost 4 bases, with 18 bases between them. CDR3 protein: CATSDATAASFYNEQFF. The CDR3 region has the DNA TGTGCCACCAGTGATGCGACAGCAGCATCATTTTACAATGAGCAGTTCTTC.

V and J are TRBV28 and TRBJ1-1, with D hard to call. Germline V CDR1 and CDR2: MDHEN, SYDVKM. Trimming took off 6 bases at V and 5 bases at J, with 10 bases between the two ends. This CDR3 is built from 12 residues. CDR3 sequence (DNA): TGTGCCAGCAGCCGACATAGTACTGAAGCTTTCTTT. It encodes CASSRHSTEAFF.

The chain recombines TRBV29-1 with TRBJ2-7; 9 positions match TRBD1. The CDR3 length is 15 residues. The junction had 7 bases not matched to a gene; V was cut back by 1 base and J by 3 bases. In germline, CDR1 is SQVTM, CDR2 ANQGSEA. The CDR3 DNA reads as TGCAGCGTTGAAGGCGGGGGACAGGGCGGCTACGAGCAGTACTTC. The encoded protein is CSVEGGGQGGYEQYF.

The rearrangement uses TRBV5-4 and TRBJ1-4, with 8 bases matching TRBD1. The CDR3 loop spans 15 amino acids. Trimming cost V 1 base and J 7 bases; bases outside gene matches: 6. CDR1 SGHNT and CDR2 YYREEE come from the germline V gene (reference sequence). The CDR3 loop reads CASSLPSGTGEKLFF. Written as DNA, the CDR3 is TGTGCCAGCAGCTTGCCCTCAGGGACAGGTGAAAAACTGTTTTTT.